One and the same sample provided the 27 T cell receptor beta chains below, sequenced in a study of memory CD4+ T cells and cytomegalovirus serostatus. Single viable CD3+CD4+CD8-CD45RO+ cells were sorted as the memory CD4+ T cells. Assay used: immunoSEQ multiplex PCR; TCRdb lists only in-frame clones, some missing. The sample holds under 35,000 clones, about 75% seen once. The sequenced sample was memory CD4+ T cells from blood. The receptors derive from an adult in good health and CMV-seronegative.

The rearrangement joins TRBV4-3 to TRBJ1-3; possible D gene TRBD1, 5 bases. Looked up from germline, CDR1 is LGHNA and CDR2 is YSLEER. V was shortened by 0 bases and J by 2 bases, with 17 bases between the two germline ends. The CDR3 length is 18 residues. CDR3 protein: CASSQEFYQGGTGNTIYF. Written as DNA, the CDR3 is TGCGCCAGCAGCCAAGAATTCTACCAGGGAGGAACTGGAAACACCATATATTTT.

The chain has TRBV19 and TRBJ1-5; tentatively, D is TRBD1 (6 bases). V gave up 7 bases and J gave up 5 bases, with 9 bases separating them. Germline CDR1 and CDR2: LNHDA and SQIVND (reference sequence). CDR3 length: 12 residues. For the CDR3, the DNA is TGTGCCAGTACAGGGGCGCATCAGCCCCAGCATTTT. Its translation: CASTGAHQPQHF.

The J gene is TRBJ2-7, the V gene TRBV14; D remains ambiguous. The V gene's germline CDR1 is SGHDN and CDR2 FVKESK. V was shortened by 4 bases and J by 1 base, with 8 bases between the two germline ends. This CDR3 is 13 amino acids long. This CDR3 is CASSPLGSYEQYF. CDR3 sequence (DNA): TGTGCCAGCAGCCCTCTAGGGTCCTACGAGCAGTACTTC.

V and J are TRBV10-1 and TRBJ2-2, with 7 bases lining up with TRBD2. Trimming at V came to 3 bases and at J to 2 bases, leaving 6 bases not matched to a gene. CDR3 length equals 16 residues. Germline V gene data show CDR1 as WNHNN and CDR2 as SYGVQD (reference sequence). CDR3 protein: CASSDEGGPNTGELFF. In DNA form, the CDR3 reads TGCGCCAGCAGTGATGAGGGAGGGCCAAACACCGGGGAGCTGTTTTTT.

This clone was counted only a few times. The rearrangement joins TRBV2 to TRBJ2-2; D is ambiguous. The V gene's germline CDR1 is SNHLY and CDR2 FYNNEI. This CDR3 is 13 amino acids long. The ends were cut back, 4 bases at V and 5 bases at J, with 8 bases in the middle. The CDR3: CASSGELTGELFF. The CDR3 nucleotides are TGTGCCAGCAGTGGTGAGCTTACCGGGGAGCTGTTTTTT.

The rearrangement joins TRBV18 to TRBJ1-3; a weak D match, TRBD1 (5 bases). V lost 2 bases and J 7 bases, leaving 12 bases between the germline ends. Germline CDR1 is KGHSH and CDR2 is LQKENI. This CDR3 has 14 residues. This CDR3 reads CASSPSVRANTIYF. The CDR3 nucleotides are TGTGCCAGCTCACCATCGGTCAGGGCCAACACCATATATTTT. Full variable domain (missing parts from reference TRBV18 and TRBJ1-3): NAGVMQNPRHLVRRRGQEARLRCSPMKGHSHVYWYRQLPEEGLKFMVYLQKENIIDESGMPKERFSAEFPKEGPSILRIQQVVRGDSAAYFCASSPSVRANTIYFGEGSWLTVV.

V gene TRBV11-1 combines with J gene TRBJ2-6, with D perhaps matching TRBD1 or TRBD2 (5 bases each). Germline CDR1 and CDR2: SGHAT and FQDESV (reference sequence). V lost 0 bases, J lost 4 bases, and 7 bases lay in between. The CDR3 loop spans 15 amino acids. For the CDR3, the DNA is TGTGCCAGCAGCTTAGCAGGGACCGGGGCCAACGTCCTGACTTTC. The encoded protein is CASSLAGTGANVLTF.

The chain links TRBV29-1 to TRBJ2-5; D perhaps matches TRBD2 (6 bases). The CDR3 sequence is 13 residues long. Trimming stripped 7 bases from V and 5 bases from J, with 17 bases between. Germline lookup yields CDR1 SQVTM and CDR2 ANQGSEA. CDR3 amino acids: CSAGNWGDETQYF. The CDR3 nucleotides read TGCAGCGCAGGGAATTGGGGGGATGAGACCCAGTACTTC.

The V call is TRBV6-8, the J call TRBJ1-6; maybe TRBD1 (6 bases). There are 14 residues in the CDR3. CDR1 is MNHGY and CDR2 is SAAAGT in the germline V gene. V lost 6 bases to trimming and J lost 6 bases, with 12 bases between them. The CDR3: CASRNGQSNSPLHF. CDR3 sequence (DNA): TGTGCCAGCAGGAACGGACAGTCTAATTCACCCCTCCACTTT.

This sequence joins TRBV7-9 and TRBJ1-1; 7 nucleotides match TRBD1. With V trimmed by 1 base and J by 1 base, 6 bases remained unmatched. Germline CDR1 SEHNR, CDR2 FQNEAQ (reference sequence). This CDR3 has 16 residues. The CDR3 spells CASSLVGGDSNTEAFF. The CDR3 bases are TGTGCCAGCAGCTTAGTAGGGGGCGACTCGAACACTGAAGCTTTCTTT.

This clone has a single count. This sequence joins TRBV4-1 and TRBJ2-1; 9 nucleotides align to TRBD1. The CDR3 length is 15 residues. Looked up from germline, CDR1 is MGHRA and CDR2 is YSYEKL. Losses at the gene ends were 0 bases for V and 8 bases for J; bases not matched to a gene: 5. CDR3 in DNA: TGCGCCAGCAGCCAAGATGGGACAGGGCCTGATGAGCAGTTCTTC. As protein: CASSQDGTGPDEQFF.

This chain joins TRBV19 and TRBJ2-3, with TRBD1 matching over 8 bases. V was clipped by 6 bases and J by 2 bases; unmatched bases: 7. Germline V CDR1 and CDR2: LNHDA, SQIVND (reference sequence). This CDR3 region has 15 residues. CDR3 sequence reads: CASSETGALTDTQYF. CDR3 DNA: TGTGCCAGTAGCGAGACAGGGGCCCTCACAGATACGCAGTATTTT.

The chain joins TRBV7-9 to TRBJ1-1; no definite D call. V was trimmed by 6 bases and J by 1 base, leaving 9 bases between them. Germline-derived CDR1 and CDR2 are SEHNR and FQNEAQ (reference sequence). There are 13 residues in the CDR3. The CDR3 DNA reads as TGTGCCAGCAGATGGACGGGGAACACTGAAGCTTTCTTT. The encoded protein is CASRWTGNTEAFF.

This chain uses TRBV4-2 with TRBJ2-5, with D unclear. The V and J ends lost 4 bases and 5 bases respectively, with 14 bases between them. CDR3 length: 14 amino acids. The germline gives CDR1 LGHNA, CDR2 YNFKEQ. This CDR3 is CASSPSRSVETQYF. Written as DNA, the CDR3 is TGTGCCAGCAGCCCGTCCCGATCGGTGGAGACCCAGTACTTC.

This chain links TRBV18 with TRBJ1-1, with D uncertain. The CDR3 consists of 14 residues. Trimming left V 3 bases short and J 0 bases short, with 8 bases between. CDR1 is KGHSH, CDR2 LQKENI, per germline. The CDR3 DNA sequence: TGTGCCAGCTCACCGGCAGGAATGAACACTGAAGCTTTCTTT. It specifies CASSPAGMNTEAFF.

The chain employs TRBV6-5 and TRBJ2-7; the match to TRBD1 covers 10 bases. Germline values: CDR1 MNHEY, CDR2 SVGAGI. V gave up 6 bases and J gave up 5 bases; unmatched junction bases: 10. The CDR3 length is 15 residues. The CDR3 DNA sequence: TGTGCCAGCAGGCGTCGACAGGGGGCGATGGACGAGCAGTACTTC. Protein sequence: CASRRRQGAMDEQYF.

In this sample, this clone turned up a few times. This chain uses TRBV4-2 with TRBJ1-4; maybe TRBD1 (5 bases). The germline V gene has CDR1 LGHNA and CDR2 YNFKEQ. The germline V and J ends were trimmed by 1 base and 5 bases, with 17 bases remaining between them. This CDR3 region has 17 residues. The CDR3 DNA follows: TGTGCCAGCAGCCAAGGGGGGAGGGACCGTCGGAATGAAAAACTGTTTTTT. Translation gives CASSQGGRDRRNEKLFF.

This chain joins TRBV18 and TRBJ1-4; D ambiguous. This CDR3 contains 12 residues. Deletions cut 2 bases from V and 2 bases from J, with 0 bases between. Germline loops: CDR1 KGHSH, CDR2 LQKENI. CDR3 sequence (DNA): TGTGCCAGCTCACCAACTAATGAAAAACTGTTTTTT. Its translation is CASSPTNEKLFF.

CDR3 region: CASSLAPGPAYEQYF. In DNA, the CDR3 is TGTGCCAGCAGCTTAGCTCCGGGACCAGCCTACGAGCAGTACTTC. This chain uses TRBV7-2 with TRBJ2-7; D is possibly TRBD1 or TRBD2 (5 bases each). V lost 0 bases to trimming and J lost 2 bases, with 11 bases between them. The CDR3 length is 15 residues. Germline V lookup: CDR1 SGHTA, CDR2 FQGNSA.

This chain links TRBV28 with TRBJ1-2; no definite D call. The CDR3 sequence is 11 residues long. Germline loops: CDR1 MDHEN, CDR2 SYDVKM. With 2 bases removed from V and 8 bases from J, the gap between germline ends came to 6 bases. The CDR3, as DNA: TGTGCCAGCAGTTTACCGGGGGGCTACACCTTC. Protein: CASSLPGGYTF.

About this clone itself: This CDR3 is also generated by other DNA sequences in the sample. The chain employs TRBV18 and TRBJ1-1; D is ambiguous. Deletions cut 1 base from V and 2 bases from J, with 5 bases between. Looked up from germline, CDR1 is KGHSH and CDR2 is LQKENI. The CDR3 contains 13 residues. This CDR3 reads CASSPLFNTEAFF. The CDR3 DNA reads TGTGCCAGCTCACCACTCTTTAACACTGAAGCTTTCTTT.

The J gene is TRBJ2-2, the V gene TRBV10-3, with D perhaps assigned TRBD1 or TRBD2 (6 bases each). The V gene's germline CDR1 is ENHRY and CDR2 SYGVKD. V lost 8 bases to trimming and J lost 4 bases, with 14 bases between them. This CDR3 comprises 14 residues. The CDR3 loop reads CAIRRGATTGELFF. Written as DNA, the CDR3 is TGTGCCATCCGGAGGGGGGCGACCACCGGGGAGCTGTTTTTT.

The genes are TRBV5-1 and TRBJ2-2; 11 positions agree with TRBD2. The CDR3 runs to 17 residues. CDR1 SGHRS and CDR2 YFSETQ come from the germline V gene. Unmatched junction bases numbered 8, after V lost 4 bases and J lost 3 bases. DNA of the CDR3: TGCGCCAGCAGCCCAACTAGCGGGAGACTTTACACCGGGGAGCTGTTTTTT. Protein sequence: CASSPTSGRLYTGELFF. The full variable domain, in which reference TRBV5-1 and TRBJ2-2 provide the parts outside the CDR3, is KAGVTQTPRYLIKTRGQQVTLSCSPISGHRSVSWYQQTPGQGLQFLFEYFSETQRNKGNFPGRFSGRQFSNSRSEMNVSTLELGDSALYLCASSPTSGRLYTGELFFGEGSRLTVL.

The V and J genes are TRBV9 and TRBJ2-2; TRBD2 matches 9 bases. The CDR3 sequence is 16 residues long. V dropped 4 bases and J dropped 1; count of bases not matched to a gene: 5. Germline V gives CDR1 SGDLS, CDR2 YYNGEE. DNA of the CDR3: TGTGCCAGCAGCTTTGGACTAGCGTGGAACACCGGGGAGCTGTTTTTT. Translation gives CASSFGLAWNTGELFF.

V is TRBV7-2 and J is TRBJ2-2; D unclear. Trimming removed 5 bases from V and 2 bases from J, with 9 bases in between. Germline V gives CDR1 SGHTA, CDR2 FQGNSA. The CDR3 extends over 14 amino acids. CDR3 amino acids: CASSQLFNTGELFF. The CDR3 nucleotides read TGTGCCAGCAGCCAACTCTTCAACACCGGGGAGCTGTTTTTT.

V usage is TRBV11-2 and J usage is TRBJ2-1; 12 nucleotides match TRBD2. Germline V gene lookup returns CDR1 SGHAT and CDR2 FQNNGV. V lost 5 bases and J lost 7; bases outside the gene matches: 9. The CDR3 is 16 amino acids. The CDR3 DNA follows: TGTGCCAGCAGCAGCCAGCTAGCGGGAGGGAAGAATGAGCAGTTCTTC. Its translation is CASSSQLAGGKNEQFF.

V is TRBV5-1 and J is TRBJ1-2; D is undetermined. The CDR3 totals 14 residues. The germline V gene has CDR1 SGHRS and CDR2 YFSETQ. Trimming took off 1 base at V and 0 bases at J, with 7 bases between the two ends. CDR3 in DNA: TGCGCCAGCAGCTTGCAGGTAGCTAACTATGGCTACACCTTC. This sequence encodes CASSLQVANYGYTF.